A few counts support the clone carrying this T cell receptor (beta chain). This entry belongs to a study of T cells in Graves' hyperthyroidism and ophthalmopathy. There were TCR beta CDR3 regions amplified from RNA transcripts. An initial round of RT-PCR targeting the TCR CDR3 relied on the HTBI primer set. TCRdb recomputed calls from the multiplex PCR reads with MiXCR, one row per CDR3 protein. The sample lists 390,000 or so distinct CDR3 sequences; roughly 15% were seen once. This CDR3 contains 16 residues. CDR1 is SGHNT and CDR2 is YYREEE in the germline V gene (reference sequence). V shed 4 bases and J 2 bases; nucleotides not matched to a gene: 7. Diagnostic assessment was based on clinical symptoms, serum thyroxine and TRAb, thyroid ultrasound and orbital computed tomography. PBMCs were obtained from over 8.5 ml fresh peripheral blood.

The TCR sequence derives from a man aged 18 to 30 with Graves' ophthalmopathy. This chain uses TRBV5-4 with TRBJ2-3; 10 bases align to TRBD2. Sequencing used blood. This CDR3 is CASSPSGGADTDTQYF. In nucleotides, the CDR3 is TGTGCCAGCAGCCCCAGCGGGGGGGCCGACACAGATACGCAGTATTTT.